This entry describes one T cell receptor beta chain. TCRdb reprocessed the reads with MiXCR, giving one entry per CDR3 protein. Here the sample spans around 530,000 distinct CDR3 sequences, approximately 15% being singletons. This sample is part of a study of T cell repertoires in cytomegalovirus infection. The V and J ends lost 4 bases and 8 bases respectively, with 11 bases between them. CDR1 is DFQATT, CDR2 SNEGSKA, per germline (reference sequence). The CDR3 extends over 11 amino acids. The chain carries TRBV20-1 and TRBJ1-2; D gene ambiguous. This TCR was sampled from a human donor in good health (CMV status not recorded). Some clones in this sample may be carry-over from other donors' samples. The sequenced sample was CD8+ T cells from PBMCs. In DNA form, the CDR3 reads TGCAGTGCTAAGGAGTTTCGAGGCTACACCTTC. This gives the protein CSAKEFRGYTF.